The 9 T cell receptor beta chains presented below share a single source sample, sequenced in a study of blood T cell repertoires in COVID-19. Generated by immunoSEQ multiplex PCR, the TCRdb table keeps only in-frame clones and is missing some. The sample contains about 80,000 clones, 78% of which appear only once. Sequencing was carried out using peripheral blood. The receptors stem from a human donor in a cohort sampled during active COVID-19.

This chain uses TRBV6-5 with TRBJ1-2; 9 bases align to TRBD1. CDR3 size: 14 residues. The germline V gene has CDR1 MNHEY and CDR2 SVGAGI. V was clipped by 6 bases and J by 8 bases; unmatched bases: 10. CDR3 bases: TGTGCCAGCAGGTTCTACAGGGGGCGTTCCGGCTACACCTTC. Amino acids: CASRFYRGRSGYTF.

This clone showed up many times. The genes are TRBV29-1 and TRBJ2-1, with TRBD2 matching 7 bases. CDR3 length: 13 residues. With V trimmed by 4 bases and J by 4 bases, 4 bases remained unmatched. Looked up from germline, CDR1 is SQVTM and CDR2 is ANQGSEA. For the CDR3, the DNA is TGCAGCGTTGTGGCGGGAGAGTACAATGAGCAGTTCTTC. Its protein is CSVVAGEYNEQFF.

The chain joins TRBV6-5 to TRBJ2-1, with TRBD2 identical over 8 bases. The CDR3 spans 15 residues. The germline gives CDR1 MNHEY, CDR2 SVGAGI. The ends lost 2 bases at V and 8 bases at J; junction bases unmatched: 8. CDR3 DNA sequence: TGTGCCAGCAGTTACACCCGGGGGGGCCCCCATGAGCAGTTCTTC. As protein: CASSYTRGGPHEQFF.

V usage is TRBV27 and J usage is TRBJ2-1; D gene uncertain. There are 17 residues in the CDR3. Germline V gives CDR1 MNHEY, CDR2 SMNVEV (reference sequence). The V gene lost 0 bases and the J gene lost 0 bases, with 12 bases spanning the gap. The CDR3 coding sequence is TGTGCCAGCAGTTTATCGGCGGTCTTGAGCTCCTACAATGAGCAGTTCTTC. Protein product: CASSLSAVLSSYNEQFF.

This clone is a singleton in its sample. The V gene is TRBV24-1, the J gene TRBJ2-1; 14 bases map to TRBD2. The trim removed 3 bases at V and 7 bases at J, leaving 4 bases unmatched. This CDR3 spans 16 amino acids. Germline V gene lookup returns CDR1 KGHDR and CDR2 SFDVKD. CDR3 sequence: CATSDRTSGGSNEQFF. The CDR3 DNA follows: TGTGCCACCAGTGATCGGACTAGCGGGGGGAGTAATGAGCAGTTCTTC.

The V and J genes are TRBV7-2 and TRBJ1-1; D possibly corresponds to TRBD1 (6 bases). This CDR3 spans 16 amino acids. With 6 bases removed from V and 1 base from J, the gap between germline ends came to 18 bases. Per the germline V gene, CDR1 is SGHTA and CDR2 is FQGNSA. Written as DNA, the CDR3 is TGTGCCAGCAGGAGAGTTACAGGGTTGTGGAACACTGAAGCTTTCTTT. Encoded protein: CASRRVTGLWNTEAFF.

CDR3 nucleotide sequence: TGCGCCAGCAGTTCTATGGCCGAGCGAGAAGATACGCAGTATTTT. Amino acids: CASSSMAEREDTQYF. V gene TRBV10-1 combines with J gene TRBJ2-3; D ambiguous. CDR1 and CDR2 (germline): WNHNN, SYGVQD (reference sequence). Between the trimmed V and J ends, which lost 5 bases and 5 bases, there was a span of 17 bases. The CDR3 is 15 residues long.

This clone was counted once. V is TRBV28 and J is TRBJ2-5; 8 positions match TRBD2. The germline gives CDR1 MDHEN, CDR2 SYDVKM. The V gene end was trimmed by 6 bases and the J gene end by 3 bases; junction bases not matched to a gene: 9. The CDR3 sequence is 15 residues long. CDR3 region: CASSFGGGIKETQYF. CDR3 nucleotides: TGTGCCAGCAGCTTCGGGGGGGGGATTAAAGAGACCCAGTACTTC.

V usage is TRBV18 and J usage is TRBJ1-2; 7 positions agree with TRBD1. The germline CDR1 and CDR2 sequences are KGHSH and LQKENI. CDR3 length: 14 residues. V shed 3 bases and J 0 bases; nucleotides not matched to a gene: 1. The CDR3 region is CASSPGQANYGYTF. DNA for the CDR3: TGTGCCAGCTCACCCGGACAGGCTAACTATGGCTACACCTTC.